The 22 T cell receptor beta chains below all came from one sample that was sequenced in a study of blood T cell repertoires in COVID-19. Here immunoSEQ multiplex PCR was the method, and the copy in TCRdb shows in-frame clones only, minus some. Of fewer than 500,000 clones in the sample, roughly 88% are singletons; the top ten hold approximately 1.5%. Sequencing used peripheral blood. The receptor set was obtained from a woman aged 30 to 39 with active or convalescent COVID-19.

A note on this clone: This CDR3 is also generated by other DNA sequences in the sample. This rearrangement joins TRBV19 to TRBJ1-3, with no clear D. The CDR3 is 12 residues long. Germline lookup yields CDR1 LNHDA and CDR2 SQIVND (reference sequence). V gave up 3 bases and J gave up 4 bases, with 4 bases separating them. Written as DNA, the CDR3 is TGTGCCAGTAGTATCGTAGGAAACACCATATATTTT. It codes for CASSIVGNTIYF.

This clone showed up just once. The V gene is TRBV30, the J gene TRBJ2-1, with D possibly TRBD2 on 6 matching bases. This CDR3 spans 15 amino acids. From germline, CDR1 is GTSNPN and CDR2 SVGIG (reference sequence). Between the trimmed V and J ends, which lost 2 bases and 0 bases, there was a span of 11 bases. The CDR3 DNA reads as TGTGCCTGGAGTTTAGCGGAGAGCTCCTACAATGAGCAGTTCTTC. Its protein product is CAWSLAESSYNEQFF.

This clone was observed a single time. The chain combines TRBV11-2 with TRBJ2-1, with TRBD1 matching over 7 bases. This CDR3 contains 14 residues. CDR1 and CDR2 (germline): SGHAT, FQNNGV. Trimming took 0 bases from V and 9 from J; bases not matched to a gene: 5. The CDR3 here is CASSLETGAGEQFF. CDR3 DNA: TGTGCCAGCAGCTTAGAAACAGGGGCTGGTGAGCAGTTCTTC.

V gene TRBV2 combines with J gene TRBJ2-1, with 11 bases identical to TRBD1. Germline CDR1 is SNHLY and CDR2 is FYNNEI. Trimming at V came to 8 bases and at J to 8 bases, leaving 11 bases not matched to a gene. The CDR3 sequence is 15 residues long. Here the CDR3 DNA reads TGTGCCAGCGGTTCCGGGACAGGGGGTCCGGATGAGCAGTTCTTC. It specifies CASGSGTGGPDEQFF.

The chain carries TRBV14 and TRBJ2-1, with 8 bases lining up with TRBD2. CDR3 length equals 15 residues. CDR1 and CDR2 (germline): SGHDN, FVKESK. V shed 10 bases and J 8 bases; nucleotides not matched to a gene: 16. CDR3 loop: CAISPLAGTLDEQFF. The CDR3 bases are TGTGCCATCTCGCCCTTAGCGGGAACGTTGGATGAGCAGTTCTTC.

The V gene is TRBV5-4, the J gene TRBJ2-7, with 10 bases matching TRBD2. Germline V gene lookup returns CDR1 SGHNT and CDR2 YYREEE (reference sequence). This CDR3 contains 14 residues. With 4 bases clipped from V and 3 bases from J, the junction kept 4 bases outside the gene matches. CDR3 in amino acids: CASSLGTSDYEQYF. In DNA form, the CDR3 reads TGTGCCAGCAGCCTGGGGACTAGCGACTACGAGCAGTACTTC.

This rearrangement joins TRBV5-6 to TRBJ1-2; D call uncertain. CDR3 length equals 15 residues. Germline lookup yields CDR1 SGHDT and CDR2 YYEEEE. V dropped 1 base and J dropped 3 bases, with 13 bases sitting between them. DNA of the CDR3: TGTGCCAGCAGCTTGACCTCCAACACCCACTATGGCTACACCTTC. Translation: CASSLTSNTHYGYTF.

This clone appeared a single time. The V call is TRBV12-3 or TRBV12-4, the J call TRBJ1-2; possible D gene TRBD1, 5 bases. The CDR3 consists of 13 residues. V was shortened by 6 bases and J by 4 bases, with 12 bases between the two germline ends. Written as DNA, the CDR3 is TGTGCCAGCAGCGAGACAGCACTCTATGGCTACACCTTC. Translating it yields CASSETALYGYTF.

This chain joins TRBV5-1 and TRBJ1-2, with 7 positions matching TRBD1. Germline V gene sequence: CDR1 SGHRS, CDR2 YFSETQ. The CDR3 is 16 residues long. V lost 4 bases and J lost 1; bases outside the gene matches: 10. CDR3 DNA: TGCGCCAGCAGCCTATCCGGGACAGCGCTTAACTATGGCTACACCTTC. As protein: CASSLSGTALNYGYTF.

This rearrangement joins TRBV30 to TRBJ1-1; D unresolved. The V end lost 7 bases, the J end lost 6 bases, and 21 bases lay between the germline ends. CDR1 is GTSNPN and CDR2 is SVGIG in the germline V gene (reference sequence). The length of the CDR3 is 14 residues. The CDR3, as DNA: TGTGCCTTAGCCCCGGGTCCCGATTTGCCTGAAGCTTTCTTT. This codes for CALAPGPDLPEAFF. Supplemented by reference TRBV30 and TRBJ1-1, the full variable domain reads SQTIHQWPATLVQPVGSPLSLECTVEGTSNPNLYWYRQAAGRGLQLLFYSVGIGQISSEVPQNLSASRPQDRQFILSSKKLLLSDSGFYLCALAPGPDLPEAFFGQGTRLTVV.

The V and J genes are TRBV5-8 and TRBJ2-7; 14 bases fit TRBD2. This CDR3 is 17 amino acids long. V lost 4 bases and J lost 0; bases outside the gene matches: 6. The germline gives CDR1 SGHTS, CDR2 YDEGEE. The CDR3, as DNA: TGTGCCAGCAGCCGACAAGGGACTAGCGGGGGCTCCTACGAGCAGTACTTC. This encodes CASSRQGTSGGSYEQYF.

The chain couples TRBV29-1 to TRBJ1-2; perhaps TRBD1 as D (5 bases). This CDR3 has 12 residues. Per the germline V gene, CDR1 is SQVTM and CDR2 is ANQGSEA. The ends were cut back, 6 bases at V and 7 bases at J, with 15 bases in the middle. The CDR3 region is CSVRTDTSGYTF. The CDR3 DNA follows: TGCAGCGTCCGGACGGACACGAGTGGCTACACCTTC. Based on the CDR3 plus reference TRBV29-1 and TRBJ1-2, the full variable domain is SAVISQKPSRDICQRGTSLTIQCQVDSQVTMMFWYRQQPGQSLTLIATANQGSEATYESGFVIDKFPISRPNLTFSTLTVSNMSPEDSSIYLCSVRTDTSGYTFGSGTRLTVV.

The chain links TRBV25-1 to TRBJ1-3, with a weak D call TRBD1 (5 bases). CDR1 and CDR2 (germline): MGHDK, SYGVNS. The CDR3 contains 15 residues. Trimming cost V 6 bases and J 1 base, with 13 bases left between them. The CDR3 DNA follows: TGTGCCAGCAGCCCCCCGGGGGGATCTGGAAACACCATATATTTT. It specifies CASSPPGGSGNTIYF. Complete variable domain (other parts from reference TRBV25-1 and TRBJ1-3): EADIYQTPRYLVIGTGKKITLECSQTMGHDKMYWYQQDPGMELHLIHYSYGVNSTEKGDLSSESTVSRIRTEHFPLTLESARPSHTSQYLCASSPPGGSGNTIYFGEGSWLTVV.

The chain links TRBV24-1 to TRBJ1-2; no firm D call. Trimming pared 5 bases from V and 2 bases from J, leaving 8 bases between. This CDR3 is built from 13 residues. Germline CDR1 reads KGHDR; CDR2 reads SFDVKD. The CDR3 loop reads CATSVGRNYGYTF. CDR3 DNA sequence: TGTGCCACCAGTGTTGGCAGAAACTATGGCTACACCTTC.

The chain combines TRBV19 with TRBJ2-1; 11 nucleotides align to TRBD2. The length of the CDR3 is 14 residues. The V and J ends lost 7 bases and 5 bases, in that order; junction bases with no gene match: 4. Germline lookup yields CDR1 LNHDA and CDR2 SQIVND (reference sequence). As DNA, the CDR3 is TGTGCCAGTACTAGCGGGAGGACGCACAATGAGCAGTTCTTC. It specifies CASTSGRTHNEQFF.

The CDR3 DNA follows: TGTGCCAGCTCACTGTACGGGGAGACCCAGTACTTC. It encodes CASSLYGETQYF. The chain links TRBV18 to TRBJ2-5; no firm D call. The CDR3 spans 12 residues. CDR1 KGHSH and CDR2 LQKENI come from the germline V gene. Between the trimmed V and J ends, which lost 4 bases and 5 bases, there was a span of 8 bases.

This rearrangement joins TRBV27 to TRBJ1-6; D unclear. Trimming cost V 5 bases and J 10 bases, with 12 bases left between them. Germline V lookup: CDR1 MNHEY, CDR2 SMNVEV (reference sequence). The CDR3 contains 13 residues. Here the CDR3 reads CASSPGWRSPLHF. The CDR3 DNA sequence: TGTGCCAGCAGTCCCGGGTGGCGATCACCCCTCCACTTT.

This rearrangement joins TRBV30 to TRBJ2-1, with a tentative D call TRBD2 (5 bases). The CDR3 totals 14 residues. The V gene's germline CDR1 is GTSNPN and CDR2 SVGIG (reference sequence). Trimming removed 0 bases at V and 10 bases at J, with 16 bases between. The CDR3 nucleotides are TGTGCCTGGAGTGTACTGGAGGCGATCGGGGAGCAGTTCTTC. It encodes CAWSVLEAIGEQFF.

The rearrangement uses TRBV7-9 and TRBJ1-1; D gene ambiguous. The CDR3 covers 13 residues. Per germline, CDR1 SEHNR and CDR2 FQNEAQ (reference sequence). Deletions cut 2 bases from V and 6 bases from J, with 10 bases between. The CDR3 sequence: CASSLSSGAEAFF. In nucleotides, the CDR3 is TGTGCCAGCAGCTTATCGTCGGGAGCTGAAGCTTTCTTT. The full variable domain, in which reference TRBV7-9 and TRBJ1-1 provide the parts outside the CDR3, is DTGVSQNPRHKITKRGQNVTFRCDPISEHNRLYWYRQTLGQGPEFLTYFQNEAQLEKSRLLSDRFSAERPKGSFSTLEIQRTEQGDSAMYLCASSLSSGAEAFFGQGTRLTVV.

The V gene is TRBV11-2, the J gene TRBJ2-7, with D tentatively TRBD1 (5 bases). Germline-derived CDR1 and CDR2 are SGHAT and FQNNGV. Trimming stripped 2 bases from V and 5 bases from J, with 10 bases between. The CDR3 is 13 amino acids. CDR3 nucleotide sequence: TGTGCCAGCAGCTTAATCCCAGGGAACGAGCAGTACTTC. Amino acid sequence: CASSLIPGNEQYF.

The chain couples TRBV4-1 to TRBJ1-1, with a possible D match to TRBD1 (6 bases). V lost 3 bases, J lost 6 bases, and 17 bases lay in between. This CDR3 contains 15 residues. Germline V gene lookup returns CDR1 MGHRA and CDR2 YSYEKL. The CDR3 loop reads CASSHEDSREAEAFF. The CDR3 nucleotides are TGCGCCAGCAGCCACGAGGACAGTAGAGAGGCTGAAGCTTTCTTT.

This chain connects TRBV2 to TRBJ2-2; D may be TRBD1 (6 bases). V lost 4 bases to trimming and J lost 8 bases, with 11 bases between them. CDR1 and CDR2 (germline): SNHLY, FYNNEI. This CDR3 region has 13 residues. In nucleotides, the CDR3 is TGTGCCAGCAGTGGGCAGGGGTATGGGGAGCTGTTTTTT. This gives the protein CASSGQGYGELFF. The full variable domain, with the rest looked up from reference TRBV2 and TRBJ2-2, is EPEVTQTPSHQVTQMGQEVILRCVPISNHLYFYWYRQILGQKVEFLVSFYNNEISEKSEIFDDQFSVERPDGSNFTLKIRSTKLEDSAMYFCASSGQGYGELFFGEGSRLTVL.